The following is a TCR beta chain sequence with its context. Here immunoSEQ multiplex PCR was the method, and the copy in TCRdb shows in-frame clones only, minus some. The sample yields roughly 74,000 clones, about 85% seen once. This entry is derived from a study of T cell changes during pregnancy in multiple sclerosis. The source material was peripheral blood, sampled before pregnancy. This receptor was taken from a female donor with multiple sclerosis, enrolled in a pregnancy study.

The CDR3 DNA sequence: TGTGCCACCAGCAGAGATCCGGGACAGGGAAACACCATATATTTT. Translated: CATSRDPGQGNTIYF. The chain couples TRBV15 to TRBJ1-3; TRBD1 aligns across 7 bases. Per the germline V gene, CDR1 is LNHNV and CDR2 is YYDKDF (reference sequence). This CDR3 spans 15 amino acids. With V trimmed by 0 bases and J by 4 bases, 3 bases remained unmatched.